The 23 T cell receptor beta chains listed next were all sequenced from one sample in a study of cytomegalovirus exposure and HLA in healthy donors. Use of 60 Vbeta and 13 Jbeta primers characterized the PCR. The protocol was immunoSEQ multiplex PCR, while the TCRdb copy is restricted to in-frame clones and leaves out a portion. The table has 200,000 to 250,000 clones, 70% to 90% seen once; the top ten hold 2.9%. The material sequenced was PBMCs. All receptors come from a man aged 25-45 years in good health and CMV-seronegative.

The rearrangement joins TRBV10-2 to TRBJ1-6; TRBD1 matches at 11 bases. Germline V gene data show CDR1 as WSHSY and CDR2 as SAAADI. Germline trimming cut 6 bases from V and 10 bases from J; bases unmatched to any gene: 14. This CDR3 contains 17 residues. The CDR3 DNA reads TGCGCCAGCAGCTTACCTACCTTGGACAGGGGGCAATCACCCCTCCACTTT. It codes for CASSLPTLDRGQSPLHF.

The CDR3 protein is CASILSGEQFF. As DNA, the CDR3 is TGTGCCAGCATCCTCTCGGGAGAGCAGTTCTTC. The chain recombines TRBV5-6 with TRBJ2-1, with a possible D match to TRBD2 (5 bases). Germline CDR1 SGHDT, CDR2 YYEEEE. This CDR3 is built from 11 residues. Trimming removed 6 bases from V and 10 bases from J, with 11 bases in between.

The chain employs TRBV28 and TRBJ1-5, with 7 bases that match TRBD1. Germline lookup yields CDR1 MDHEN and CDR2 SYDVKM. CDR3 length: 18 amino acids. V lost 3 bases and J lost 3; bases outside the gene matches: 14. CDR3 nucleotide sequence: TGTGCCAGCAGTTTTGAGGTCGGTAGGGGGCAAGACAATCAGCCCCAGCATTTT. Amino acids: CASSFEVGRGQDNQPQHF.

V and J are TRBV13 and TRBJ1-2, with TRBD1 matching 7 bases. V lost 3 bases and J lost 6; bases outside the gene matches: 4. The CDR3 contains 13 residues. Germline-derived CDR1 and CDR2 are PRHDT and FYEKMQ (reference sequence). In nucleotides, the CDR3 is TGTGCCAGCAGCTTCACAGGGGATGATGGCTACACCTTC. Amino acid sequence: CASSFTGDDGYTF.

Written as DNA, the CDR3 is TGTGCCAGCAGTTGGCTAGCGGGGGGTGCCGGGGAGCTGTTTTTT. Encoded protein: CASSWLAGGAGELFF. The chain links TRBV27 to TRBJ2-2; 11 bases are shared with TRBD2. J lost 6 bases, V lost 4 bases, and 4 bases had no gene match. The germline gives CDR1 MNHEY, CDR2 SMNVEV (reference sequence). This CDR3 is built from 15 residues.

The rearrangement uses TRBV2 and TRBJ2-2; maybe TRBD2 (6 bases). V lost 4 bases to trimming and J lost 6 bases, with 6 bases between them. The CDR3 is 12 amino acids. The V gene's germline CDR1 is SNHLY and CDR2 FYNNEI. Written as DNA, the CDR3 is TGTGCCAGCAGTGGGGGGGCCGGGGAGCTGTTTTTT. Protein sequence: CASSGGAGELFF. Complete variable domain (other parts from reference TRBV2 and TRBJ2-2): EPEVTQTPSHQVTQMGQEVILRCVPISNHLYFYWYRQILGQKVEFLVSFYNNEISEKSEIFDDQFSVERPDGSNFTLKIRSTKLEDSAMYFCASSGGAGELFFGEGSRLTVL.

The genes are TRBV28 and TRBJ1-2, with a weak D call TRBD1 (6 bases). V lost 5 bases, J lost 1 base, and 8 bases lay in between. CDR3 length: 13 residues. Germline lookup yields CDR1 MDHEN and CDR2 SYDVKM. The CDR3 is CASSPGDNYGYTF. The CDR3 DNA sequence: TGTGCCAGCAGTCCAGGGGATAACTATGGCTACACCTTC.

This chain joins TRBV13 and TRBJ2-2; D perhaps matches TRBD2 (6 bases). In germline, CDR1 is PRHDT, CDR2 FYEKMQ (reference sequence). The CDR3 is made up of 15 amino acids. The ends were cut back, 4 bases at V and 6 bases at J, with 15 bases in the middle. The CDR3 DNA follows: TGTGCCAGCAGCTCCGGGACTCCCGGGGCCGGGGAGCTGTTTTTT. Protein sequence: CASSSGTPGAGELFF.

This rearrangement joins TRBV5-1 to TRBJ2-7; D uncertain. The CDR3 runs to 15 residues. Germline CDR1 is SGHRS and CDR2 is YFSETQ. Between the trimmed V and J ends, which lost 3 bases and 3 bases, there was a span of 16 bases. The CDR3 spells CASSWRHLVHYEQYF. The CDR3 DNA reads TGCGCCAGCAGCTGGCGACATTTGGTTCACTACGAGCAGTACTTC.

The rearrangement links TRBV5-6 to TRBJ2-4, with D unclear. Germline V lookup: CDR1 SGHDT, CDR2 YYEEEE. CDR3 size: 11 residues. The V end was cut by 2 bases, the J end by 6 bases, with 3 bases between. The CDR3 DNA reads as TGTGCCAGCAGCTTTAGAAACATTCAGTACTTC. This encodes CASSFRNIQYF.

In its sample, this clone was seen once. J is TRBJ1-3 and V is TRBV9; the D gene is possibly TRBD1 (5 bases). There are 14 residues in the CDR3. The V end lost 5 bases, the J end lost 1 base, and 10 bases lay between the germline ends. The germline V gene has CDR1 SGDLS and CDR2 YYNGEE. CDR3 protein: CASSAGWSGNTIYF. CDR3 DNA sequence: TGTGCCAGCAGTGCAGGGTGGTCTGGAAACACCATATATTTT.

The chain has TRBV4-1 and TRBJ2-3; tentatively, D is TRBD2 (6 bases). Germline-derived CDR1 and CDR2 are MGHRA and YSYEKL. The CDR3 consists of 14 residues. Deletions cut 1 base from V and 4 bases from J, with 9 bases between. CDR3 DNA: TGCGCCAGCAGCCAAGGGGAGGTTTCAGATACGCAGTATTTT. It encodes CASSQGEVSDTQYF.

This sequence joins TRBV2 and TRBJ2-3, with 12 bases lining up with TRBD2. Germline-derived CDR1 and CDR2 are SNHLY and FYNNEI. V gave up 6 bases and J gave up 8 bases; unmatched junction bases: 9. This CDR3 region has 15 residues. The CDR3 coding sequence is TGTGCCAGCAGCCCTCTAGCGGGGGGGCCGGGTACGCAGTATTTT. Translation: CASSPLAGGPGTQYF.

The gene calls are TRBV28 and TRBJ1-2; D may be TRBD1 (6 bases). V lost 8 bases and J lost 1, with 14 bases in between. This CDR3 is built from 14 residues. Germline CDR1 is MDHEN and CDR2 is SYDVKM. This CDR3 reads CASLTGGYNYGYTF. The CDR3 coding sequence is TGTGCCAGCTTGACAGGAGGTTATAACTATGGCTACACCTTC.

This chain uses TRBV9 with TRBJ2-3; D is perhaps TRBD2 (6 bases). From germline, CDR1 is SGDLS and CDR2 YYNGEE. The V end lost 3 bases, the J end lost 5 bases, and 7 bases lay between the germline ends. The CDR3 totals 12 residues. DNA for the CDR3: TGTGCCAGCAGCGGGGGGGAAGATACGCAGTATTTT. It specifies CASSGGEDTQYF. The full variable domain, its missing parts supplied by reference TRBV9 and TRBJ2-3, is DSGVTQTPKHLITATGQRVTLRCSPRSGDLSVYWYQQSLDQGLQFLIQYYNGEERAKGNILERFSAQQFPDLHSELNLSSLELGDSALYFCASSGGEDTQYFGPGTRLTVL.

This sequence joins TRBV10-3 and TRBJ1-2; 9 bases line up with TRBD1. CDR3 length equals 11 residues. V dropped 9 bases and J dropped 6; count of bases not matched to a gene: 2. The germline CDR1 and CDR2 sequences are ENHRY and SYGVKD. The CDR3 region is CAIGTGNGYTF. In DNA, the CDR3 is TGTGCCATTGGGACAGGGAATGGCTACACCTTC.

V usage is TRBV9 and J usage is TRBJ2-3; 7 bases line up with TRBD2. V dropped 0 bases and J dropped 3; count of bases not matched to a gene: 4. Germline lookup yields CDR1 SGDLS and CDR2 YYNGEE. The CDR3 length is 15 residues. The CDR3 DNA is TGTGCCAGCAGCGTAGGCAGCGGGGTAACAGATACGCAGTATTTT. Translated: CASSVGSGVTDTQYF.

This chain connects TRBV28 to TRBJ2-5, with 9 bases fitting TRBD2. The CDR3 contains 19 residues. CDR1 is MDHEN, CDR2 SYDVKM, per germline. V trimming: 3 bases; J trimming: 0 bases; junction bases outside the gene matches: 14. CDR3 sequence (DNA): TGTGCCAGCAGTTTTGGGCTAGCGGGGCCTCTTTGGTACCAAGAGACCCAGTACTTC. Translation gives CASSFGLAGPLWYQETQYF.

J is TRBJ1-2 and V is TRBV6-5; TRBD1 matches 7 bases. The CDR3 sequence is 16 residues long. From germline, CDR1 is MNHEY and CDR2 SVGAGI. V lost 2 bases to trimming and J lost 3 bases; unmatched junction nucleotides: 9. The CDR3 sequence is CASSYGQVQRDYGYTF. The CDR3 DNA is TGTGCCAGCAGTTACGGACAGGTCCAAAGGGACTATGGCTACACCTTC.

In its sample, this clone was seen a few times. The chain joins TRBV6-5 to TRBJ2-1; D gene uncertain. CDR1 is MNHEY and CDR2 is SVGAGI in the germline V gene. There are 16 residues in the CDR3. Deletions cut 0 bases from V and 7 bases from J, with 16 bases between. CDR3 amino acids: CASSYSTDRPTNEQFF. For the CDR3, the DNA is TGTGCCAGCAGTTACTCCACAGACCGCCCTACAAATGAGCAGTTCTTC.

The gene calls are TRBV6-5 and TRBJ1-6, with D possibly matching TRBD1 (5 bases). The V end was cut by 6 bases, the J end by 7 bases, with 13 bases between. Germline CDR1 reads MNHEY; CDR2 reads SVGAGI. CDR3 length: 14 amino acids. In DNA, the CDR3 is TGTGCCAGCAGATTCCAGGGTGGGAATTCACCCCTCCACTTT. Amino acid sequence: CASRFQGGNSPLHF.

J is TRBJ1-3 and V is TRBV5-1; D gene ambiguous. V lost 6 bases and J 0 bases, leaving 7 bases between the germline ends. Germline V gene sequence: CDR1 SGHRS, CDR2 YFSETQ. This CDR3 is built from 13 residues. The CDR3 is CASTEGSGNTIYF. CDR3 in DNA: TGCGCCAGCACCGAGGGCTCTGGAAACACCATATATTTT.

This chain joins TRBV28 and TRBJ2-7; 8 bases fit TRBD1. Trimming removed 2 bases from V and 12 bases from J; junction bases left unmatched: 6. Germline CDR1 MDHEN, CDR2 SYDVKM. The CDR3 contains 12 residues. CDR3 bases: TGTGCCAGCAGTTTAATCACAGGGGGTCTGTACTTC. Its protein product is CASSLITGGLYF.